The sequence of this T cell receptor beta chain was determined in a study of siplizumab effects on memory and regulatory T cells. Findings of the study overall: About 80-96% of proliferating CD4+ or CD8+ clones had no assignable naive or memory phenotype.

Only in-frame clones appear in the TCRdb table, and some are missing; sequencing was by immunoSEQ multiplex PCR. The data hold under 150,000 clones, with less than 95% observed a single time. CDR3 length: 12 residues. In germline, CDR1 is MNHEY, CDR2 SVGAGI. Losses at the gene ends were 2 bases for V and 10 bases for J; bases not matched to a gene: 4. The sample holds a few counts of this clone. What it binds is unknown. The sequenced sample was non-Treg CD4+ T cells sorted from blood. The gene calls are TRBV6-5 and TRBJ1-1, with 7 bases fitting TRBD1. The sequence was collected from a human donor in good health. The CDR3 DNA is TGTGCCAGCAGTTACAAGGGGGCGAGAGCTTTCTTT. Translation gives CASSYKGARAFF.